A selection of T cell receptor beta chains follows, all from one sample in a study of CD8 T cells in Susac syndrome. Each CDR3 protein gets one entry after TCRdb re-called the immunoSEQ multiplex PCR reads with MiXCR. The profile shows 150,000 to 200,000 distinct CDR3 sequences, roughly 90% of them singletons. The specimen sequenced was CD4+ T cells from PBMCs. Receptors originate from a human donor with Susac syndrome. Both conserved end residues are part of each CDR3. Each record gives: J gene, D gene, clone size, CDR3 length, V gene, CDR3 DNA, CDR3 protein. A D gene is named only where the DNA matches it firmly. Clone size, where shown, is once, few, many, or a class for clones that have expanded.

>TRBJ2-3|NA|NA|13|TRBV20-1
TGCAGTGCTAGTTCCACCGCGGCAGATACGCAGTATTTT
CSASSTAADTQYF
>TRBJ2-7|TRBD2|NA|14|TRBV3-1
TGTGCCAGCAGCAGGGCGGGAGGCCCCTACGAGCAGTACTTC
CASSRAGGPYEQYF
>TRBJ1-1|NA|NA|15|TRBV20-1
TGCAGTGCTAGAGATTCTGTGTTCGAGCAAGGAAAAGCTTTCTTT
CSARDSVFEQGKAFF
>TRBJ1-5|TRBD1|NA|13|TRBV27
TGTGCCAGCAGAACAGGGGACAATCAGCCCCAGCATTTT
CASRTGDNQPQHF
>TRBJ1-1|NA|once|15|TRBV3-1
TGTGCCAGCAGCTTACAACAGGGAGTCTGGCTTGAAGCTTTCTTT
CASSLQQGVWLEAFF
>TRBJ2-7|TRBD2|NA|16|TRBV6-1
TGTGCCAGCAGCAGATCGGGACTAGCGGGGGGTCGGGAGCAGTACTTC
CASSRSGLAGGREQYF
>TRBJ2-7|TRBD2|NA|15|TRBV12-3/TRBV12-4
TGTGCCAGCAGTTCCCAGGCGGGAGGGAACTACGAGCAGTACTTC
CASSSQAGGNYEQYF
>TRBJ2-1|NA|NA|14|TRBV7-2
TGTGCCAGCAGCTTGCCGGGGCGCTATAATGAGCAGTTCTTC
CASSLPGRYNEQFF
>TRBJ1-1|TRBD1|NA|14|TRBV19
TGTGCCAGCCGGGACAGGTCTCCTGGCACTGAAGCTTTCTTT
CASRDRSPGTEAFF
>TRBJ1-4|NA|NA|15|TRBV9
TGTGCCAGCAGCGTAGGGACGGAGACTAATGAAAAACTGTTTTTT
CASSVGTETNEKLFF
>TRBJ2-2|TRBD1|NA|15|TRBV20-1
TGCAGTGCTAGACCCCCCGGGACAGACACCGGGGAGCTGTTTTTT
CSARPPGTDTGELFF
>TRBJ2-1|NA|once|15|TRBV4-1
TGCGCCAGCAGCCAAGGAGGGGACGGAGGCAATGAGCAGTTCTTC
CASSQGGDGGNEQFF
>TRBJ2-1|NA|NA|17|TRBV6-5
TGTGCCAGCAGTACCCGACAGGGGACTATTTCCTACAATGAGCAGTTCTTC
CASSTRQGTISYNEQFF
>TRBJ2-3|NA|NA|14|TRBV9
TGTGCCAGCAGCCAAGACTCGACAAAGGATACGCAGTATTTT
CASSQDSTKDTQYF
>TRBJ2-5|TRBD1|NA|14|TRBV6-5
TGTGCCAGCAGTGACCGACAGGGGCAAGAGACCCAGTACTTC
CASSDRQGQETQYF
>TRBJ2-1|NA|NA|16|TRBV12-3/TRBV12-4
TGTGCCAGCAGTTCTCGTAATAAGGGAGCCTACAATGAGCAGTTCTTC
CASSSRNKGAYNEQFF
>TRBJ1-5|NA|NA|14|TRBV20-1
TGCAGTGCTAGAGTTCGGGGGGGCAATCAGCCCCAGCATTTT
CSARVRGGNQPQHF
>TRBJ2-1|NA|NA|13|TRBV5-4
TGTGCCAGCAGCTTCCAGGGGCGCGATAGGAAGTTCTTC
CASSFQGRDRKFF
>TRBJ2-5|NA|NA|14|TRBV5-6
TGTGCCAGCAGCCCGCAGAGGGGTAGGGAGACCCAGTACTTC
CASSPQRGRETQYF
>TRBJ2-1|TRBD1|NA|15|TRBV2
TGTGCCAGCAGTGAATCGGGACAGTCCTACAATGAGCAGTTCTTC
CASSESGQSYNEQFF
>TRBJ1-2|NA|NA|12|TRBV10-3
TGTGCCATCAGTGAGTCTCTGTATGGCTACACCTTC
CAISESLYGYTF
>TRBJ2-7|TRBD1|once|15|TRBV7-2
TGTGCCAGCAGCTCAGGACAGGGGGCGGATGGCGAGCAGTACTTC
CASSSGQGADGEQYF
>TRBJ1-2|NA|NA|17|TRBV6-1
TGTGCCAGCAGCGGAACACGGGGTCCGGTTAGGGCGTATGGCTACACCTTC
CASSGTRGPVRAYGYTF
>TRBJ2-3|TRBD2|NA|15|TRBV5-1
TGCGCCAGCAGCGTTAGCGGGGGGGTTTCGGATACGCAGTATTTT
CASSVSGGVSDTQYF
>TRBJ2-5|TRBD2|NA|15|TRBV5-4
TGTGCCAGCAGCCTAGCGGGGGGGGTACAAGAGACCCAGTACTTC
CASSLAGGVQETQYF
>TRBJ2-4|NA|NA|14|TRBV6-2/TRBV6-3
TGTGCCAGCAGCAGGTGGCACGATCAGGGCATTCAGTACTTC
CASSRWHDQGIQYF
>TRBJ2-7|TRBD2|NA|12|TRBV6-2/TRBV6-3
TGTGCCAGCGGACTAGCGGGCCACGAGCAGTACTTC
CASGLAGHEQYF
>TRBJ2-7|NA|NA|13|TRBV6-6
TGTGCCAGCAGGGATAACAGCCTCTACGAGCAGTACTTC
CASRDNSLYEQYF
>TRBJ2-1|NA|NA|15|TRBV20-1
TGCAGTGCTAGGGAAGTGGGGAGCTCCTACAATGAGCAGTTCTTC
CSAREVGSSYNEQFF
>TRBJ1-2|TRBD1|NA|15|TRBV5-4
TGTGCCAGCAGCTTGGCGACAGGGAAAGACTATGGCTACACCTTC
CASSLATGKDYGYTF
>TRBJ2-7|NA|NA|16|TRBV4-1
TGCGCCAGCAGCCAAGTTGTTGGACGGAGCTCCTACGAGCAGTACTTC
CASSQVVGRSSYEQYF
>TRBJ2-4|TRBD1|NA|16|TRBV5-1
TGCGCCAGCAGCTTTGGACAGGGGTTAGCCAAAAACATTCAGTACTTC
CASSFGQGLAKNIQYF
>TRBJ2-1|TRBD2|NA|16|TRBV19
TGTGCCAGTAGTCCGGGACTAGGTCGGGTCTACAATGAGCAGTTCTTC
CASSPGLGRVYNEQFF
>TRBJ2-1|NA|once|16|TRBV7-9
TGTGCCAGCAGCGGCAGACGGGATAGCGGTCCAAATGAGCAGTTCTTC
CASSGRRDSGPNEQFF
>TRBJ1-3|NA|NA|14|TRBV20-1
TGCAGTGCTACGAGGGGGACTACTGGAAACACCATATATTTT
CSATRGTTGNTIYF
>TRBJ2-1|NA|NA|15|TRBV6-5
TGTGCCAGCAGTACACTCCTTTGGAATTACAATGAGCAGTTCTTC
CASSTLLWNYNEQFF
>TRBJ2-5|NA|once|12|TRBV5-1
TGCGCCAGCTCGGAGCGCCCGGAGACCCAGTACTTC
CASSERPETQYF
>TRBJ1-2|TRBD1|NA|11|TRBV30
TGTGCCCTGGAGGACAGGAAGGGCTACACCTTC
CALEDRKGYTF
>TRBJ1-2|NA|once|13|TRBV10-3
TGTGCCATCAGTGCAGGGGTAGACTATGGCTACACCTTC
CAISAGVDYGYTF
>TRBJ1-6|NA|NA|15|TRBV7-2
TGTGCCAGCAGCTTAGAGGGCACTAGAAATTCACCCCTCCACTTT
CASSLEGTRNSPLHF
>TRBJ2-7|NA|NA|13|TRBV28
TGTGCCAGCACCACGGGGTTGGCCTACGAGCAGTACTTC
CASTTGLAYEQYF
>TRBJ2-7|NA|NA|12|TRBV30
TGTGCCTGGAGTGCCGGCCTTTACGAGCAGTACTTC
CAWSAGLYEQYF
>TRBJ2-2|TRBD2|NA|15|TRBV29-1
TGCAGCGCCAGTATAGCGGGAGGCCTCTCCGGGGAGCTGTTTTTT
CSASIAGGLSGELFF
>TRBJ2-1|NA|NA|12|TRBV24-1
TGTGCCACCAGTGCCTCGGACCATGAGCAGTTCTTC
CATSASDHEQFF
>TRBJ2-5|NA|NA|13|TRBV15
TGTGCCACCAGCCCCCGGGGGCAAGAGACCCAGTACTTC
CATSPRGQETQYF
>TRBJ1-2|TRBD1|NA|14|TRBV28
TGTGCCAGCAGGGGGACAGGGGGCGCCTATGGCTACACCTTC
CASRGTGGAYGYTF
>TRBJ2-1|TRBD2|once|17|TRBV20-1
TGCAGTGCTAGAACTAGCGGGATAAGGCTCTCCTACAATGAGCAGTTCTTC
CSARTSGIRLSYNEQFF
>TRBJ2-7|NA|NA|13|TRBV5-1
TGCGCCAGCAGCTTGGTCTCGGGAGTTGAGCAGTACTTC
CASSLVSGVEQYF
>TRBJ2-7|NA|NA|13|TRBV25-1
TGTGCCAGCAGTGAAGTAGGTTCCTACGAGCAGTACTTC
CASSEVGSYEQYF
>TRBJ2-7|TRBD2|NA|14|TRBV30
TGTGCCTGGAGTGTAATGGGACTAGCTCTCGAGCAGTACTTC
CAWSVMGLALEQYF
>TRBJ2-7|NA|once|14|TRBV6-5
TGTGCCAGCAGTCGACCCGGGATTTCTTACGAGCAGTACTTC
CASSRPGISYEQYF
>TRBJ1-1|NA|few|13|TRBV6-2/TRBV6-3
TGTGCCAGCAGTTACTCCGCAGGCTCTGGAGCTTTCTTT
CASSYSAGSGAFF
>TRBJ2-3|TRBD1|NA|14|TRBV3-1
TGTGCCAGCAGCCGTACGGACAGGGGAAATACGCAGTATTTT
CASSRTDRGNTQYF
>TRBJ2-1|NA|NA|16|TRBV5-4
TGTGCCAGCAGCAGGAAGGAATACCGGGACCCTAAGGGGCAGTTCTTC
CASSRKEYRDPKGQFF
>TRBJ2-7|NA|NA|15|TRBV28
TGTGCCAGCAGTTTTCTAGGGAGGAAAGACTACGAGCAGTACTTC
CASSFLGRKDYEQYF
>TRBJ2-1|TRBD2|NA|13|TRBV18
TGTGCCAGCTCGGTAGCGGGAGGTACGGAGCAGTTCTTC
CASSVAGGTEQFF
>TRBJ2-7|TRBD1|NA|14|TRBV9
TGTGCCAGCAGCGCATCCCGACAGGGTTACGAGCAGTACTTC
CASSASRQGYEQYF
>TRBJ1-1|NA|NA|13|TRBV5-1
TGCGCCAGCAGCTTTTTGGGGTACACTGAAGCTTTCTTT
CASSFLGYTEAFF
>TRBJ1-3|NA|NA|13|TRBV5-8
TGTGCCAGCAGCTTGGATTCGCGAAACACCATATATTTT
CASSLDSRNTIYF